This T cell receptor beta chain was obtained from a study of shared clonotypes between healthy human individuals. Assay used: immunoSEQ multiplex PCR; TCRdb lists only in-frame clones, some missing. The data contain around 2.1 million clones, roughly 95% of them singletons. The study drew its donors from healthy HIV-negative adults without recent acute infections or vaccinations. The source material was naive CD4+ T cells sorted from blood. Subset defined: CD45RA+ positively selected. The source is a man younger than 35 in good health.

Here the CDR3 reads CASSQTGGAGFGYTF. CDR3 sequence (DNA): TGCGCCAGCAGCCAGACAGGGGGCGCAGGGTTCGGCTACACCTTC. J is TRBJ1-2 and V is TRBV4-1, with 10 bases that match TRBD1. This CDR3 is 15 amino acids long. CDR1 MGHRA and CDR2 YSYEKL come from the germline V gene. The junction had 9 bases not matched to a gene; V was cut back by 3 bases and J by 8 bases.